The next 27 T cell receptor beta chains were all read from a single sample in a study of blood T cells in healthy people across ages (dated by TCRdb to the mid-2010s). The library was built by means of 5' RACE. Sequencing instrument: Illumina HiSeq 2500. A second roughly 7 to 12 cycle PCR used a sample-barcoded 5' primer and a J-beta primer mix. TCRdb reanalyzed the raw reads on its own, using fastp at Q25 for trimming and MiXCR for clone calling, and kept in-frame beta chains. One record per CDR3 amino acid sequence lists the most common genes and DNA. In this sample the table shows 1.5 million to 2 million distinct CDR3 sequences, 28% of which occur a single time. The ten top clones hold roughly 8% of the sample. The sequenced sample consisted of blood. The source of these receptors is a woman in her thirties in good health.

For this clonotype: This may arise from a read error, as a much more abundant clone is one base away. The genes are TRBV24-1 and TRBJ2-7; the match to TRBD1 covers 7 bases. Germline V gene lookup returns CDR1 KGHDR and CDR2 SFDVKD. With V trimmed by 9 bases and J by 7 bases, 14 bases remained unmatched. The CDR3 sequence is 14 residues long. The CDR3 nucleotides read TGTGCCACCCGCCGAGGACAGGAGTACAATGAGCAGTACTTC. It codes for CATRRGQEYNEQYF.

The chain recombines TRBV5-1 with TRBJ2-3, with 11 bases that match TRBD2. V lost 3 bases to trimming and J lost 6 bases; unmatched junction nucleotides: 15. Germline CDR1 SGHRS, CDR2 YFSETQ. This CDR3 comprises 18 residues. The CDR3 sequence: CASSSTLRRASGGDTQYF. The CDR3 bases are TGCGCCAGCAGCTCGACCCTGCGGAGGGCTAGCGGGGGGGATACGCAGTATTTT.

The V gene is TRBV9, the J gene TRBJ2-2; tentatively, D is TRBD2 (6 bases). The CDR3 sequence is 16 residues long. V gave up 0 bases and J gave up 7 bases, with 16 bases separating them. The germline CDR1 and CDR2 sequences are SGDLS and YYNGEE. CDR3 in DNA: TGTGCCAGCAGCGTAGCTATAACGGGAGAAGGCGGGGAGCTGTTTTTT. Its translation: CASSVAITGEGGELFF.

This clonotype appeared a few times. The chain couples TRBV24-1 to TRBJ2-1; 9 positions agree with TRBD2. The CDR3 is 16 amino acids. Trimming removed 3 bases from V and 8 bases from J; junction bases left unmatched: 10. Per germline, CDR1 KGHDR and CDR2 SFDVKD. CDR3 residues: CATSDARPSGKDEQFF. For the CDR3, the DNA is TGTGCCACCAGTGATGCGCGCCCTAGCGGGAAGGATGAGCAGTTCTTC.

This rearrangement joins TRBV4-2 to TRBJ1-3; D perhaps matches TRBD1 (5 bases). The germline V gene has CDR1 LGHNA and CDR2 YNFKEQ. Between the trimmed V and J ends, which lost 0 bases and 4 bases, there was a span of 10 bases. There are 15 residues in the CDR3. The CDR3 DNA reads as TGTGCCAGCAGCCAAGAACCGGCAGGGGGAAACACCATATATTTT. It translates to CASSQEPAGGNTIYF.

This clonotype has more than one count but fewer than ten. The chain joins TRBV4-1 to TRBJ1-1; no definite D call. Trimming stripped 0 bases from V and 12 bases from J, with 14 bases between. Germline lookup yields CDR1 MGHRA and CDR2 YSYEKL. The CDR3 extends over 13 amino acids. The DNA of the CDR3 is TGCGCCAGCAGCCAAGATGAAACAGCAAGGACTTTCTTT. This encodes CASSQDETARTFF.

The chain joins TRBV20-1 to TRBJ2-3, with TRBD2 identical over 11 bases. V shed 5 bases and J 7 bases; nucleotides not matched to a gene: 11. CDR1 and CDR2 from the germline V gene are DFQATT and SNEGSKA (reference sequence). The CDR3 length is 15 residues. The chain's CDR3 is CSAGGTSGASYTQYF. In DNA form, the CDR3 reads TGCAGTGCTGGAGGGACTAGCGGCGCTTCCTATACGCAGTATTTT.

The gene calls are TRBV12-3 or TRBV12-4 and TRBJ1-1; possible D gene TRBD1, 5 bases. This CDR3 contains 15 residues. Trimming took 5 bases from V and 0 from J, leaving 13 bases between them. CDR3: CASSEELGVNTEAFF. In nucleotides, the CDR3 is TGTGCCAGCAGTGAGGAGCTGGGGGTGAACACTGAAGCTTTCTTT.

The gene calls are TRBV7-9 and TRBJ1-2; 11 nucleotides line up with TRBD1. The CDR3 sequence is 15 residues long. Germline V gene data show CDR1 as SEHNR and CDR2 as FQNEAQ (reference sequence). The junction had 9 bases not matched to a gene; V was cut back by 9 bases and J by 3 bases. CDR3 sequence (DNA): TGTGCCAGTACGGACAGGGGGCTAGAAGACTATGGCTACACCTTC. Protein: CASTDRGLEDYGYTF. Drawing the rest from reference TRBV7-9 and TRBJ1-2, the complete variable domain is DTGVSQNPRHKITKRGQNVTFRCDPISEHNRLYWYRQTLGQGPEFLTYFQNEAQLEKSRLLSDRFSAERPKGSFSTLEIQRTEQGDSAMYLCASTDRGLEDYGYTFGSGTRLTVV.

This clonotype was recorded a few times. V usage is TRBV20-1 and J usage is TRBJ2-5; weak D call: TRBD1 (6 bases). From germline, CDR1 is DFQATT and CDR2 SNEGSKA (reference sequence). The CDR3 runs 12 residues. The V end was cut by 0 bases, the J end by 13 bases, with 15 bases between. The CDR3 DNA reads TGCAGTGCTAGAGATACAGGGCAGGAGCGGTACTTC. It specifies CSARDTGQERYF.

This clonotype was seen only a few times. This chain connects TRBV7-9 to TRBJ2-7, with 7 bases lining up with TRBD2. Germline loops: CDR1 SEHNR, CDR2 FQNEAQ (reference sequence). Trimming removed 5 bases from V and 0 bases from J; junction bases left unmatched: 13. The CDR3 is 17 residues long. The CDR3 region has the DNA TGTGCCAGCAGCCCGCGGTTTAGGCGGGAGTCCTCCTACGAGCAGTACTTC. Its translation: CASSPRFRRESSYEQYF.

The chain links TRBV6-5 to TRBJ2-1, with D perhaps TRBD1 (6 bases). This CDR3 spans 15 amino acids. CDR1 is MNHEY and CDR2 is SVGAGI in the germline V gene. V lost 6 bases and J 1 base, leaving 13 bases between the germline ends. CDR3: CASRLRGISYNEQFF. The DNA for the CDR3 is TGTGCCAGCAGACTAAGGGGGATATCCTACAATGAGCAGTTCTTC.

This clonotype was seen a handful of times. The genes are TRBV3-1 and TRBJ2-7; D remains ambiguous. V was cut by 4 bases and J by 4 bases, with 14 bases left in between. The CDR3 has 14 amino acids. The germline gives CDR1 LGHDT, CDR2 YNNKEL (reference sequence). This CDR3 is CASSPAGPGYEQYF. CDR3 coding DNA: TGTGCCAGCAGCCCAGCTGGACCTGGGTACGAGCAGTACTTC.

This clonotype was seen many times. The chain has TRBV12-3 or TRBV12-4 and TRBJ2-6; tentatively, D is TRBD2 (5 bases). Trimming took off 6 bases at V and 0 bases at J, with 12 bases between the two ends. This CDR3 is built from 16 residues. The CDR3 here is CASSRGQASGANVLTF. The CDR3 DNA follows: TGTGCCAGCAGCCGCGGGCAAGCCTCTGGGGCCAACGTCCTGACTTTC.

This clonotype was detected only once. As DNA, the CDR3 is TGTGCCAGCAGTAAGCCGGGGACTAGCGGGTTCGTTGCCGAGCAGTACTTC. Translated: CASSKPGTSGFVAEQYF. The chain couples TRBV6-1 to TRBJ2-5; 12 positions agree with TRBD2. The DNA end is a closer match to TRBJ2-7, so the J assignment may be wrong. CDR3 length equals 17 residues. The germline CDR1 and CDR2 sequences are MNHNS and SASEGT.

This clonotype was seen at least ten times. V gene TRBV15 combines with J gene TRBJ2-7; TRBD1 agrees at 10 bases. The germline V gene encodes CDR1 LNHNV and CDR2 YYDKDF (reference sequence). The J segment lost 5 bases and the V segment lost 8 bases, leaving 6 bases of the junction unmatched. CDR3 length equals 13 residues. CDR3 region: CATGGTGVHEQYF. Written as DNA, the CDR3 is TGTGCCACCGGCGGGACAGGGGTCCACGAGCAGTACTTC.

This clonotype was detected many times. This chain uses TRBV29-1 with TRBJ2-7; D may be TRBD1 (6 bases). The CDR3 spans 13 residues. Germline V lookup: CDR1 SQVTM, CDR2 ANQGSEA. V lost 2 bases and J lost 6, with 14 bases in between. The CDR3 nucleotides read TGCAGCGTTGAATGGGACAACCGGTTCGAGCAGTACTTC. Translating it yields CSVEWDNRFEQYF.

The CDR3 DNA is TGCGCCAGCAGCCAAGAGACCCGAAGTATCCGTTCACCCCTCCACTTT. Its translation is CASSQETRSIRSPLHF. The rearrangement joins TRBV4-3 to TRBJ1-6; no definite D call. The V end was cut by 0 bases, the J end by 9 bases, with 15 bases between. The CDR3 sequence is 16 residues long. Germline V gene data show CDR1 as LGHNA and CDR2 as YSLEER.

The sample holds a few counts of this clonotype. The V gene is TRBV4-3, the J gene TRBJ2-3; 8 bases fit TRBD2. The V and J ends lost 1 base and 3 bases, in that order; junction bases with no gene match: 3. This CDR3 has 15 amino acids. Germline CDR1 is LGHNA and CDR2 is YSLEER. Here the CDR3 reads CASSQGASGTDTQYF. The CDR3 DNA reads TGCGCCAGCAGCCAAGGGGCTAGCGGGACAGATACGCAGTATTTT.

The chain employs TRBV2 and TRBJ2-6, with 8 nucleotides matching TRBD2. J was trimmed by 2 bases and V by 4 bases; bases with no gene match: 1. CDR3 length equals 15 residues. Per germline, CDR1 SNHLY and CDR2 FYNNEI. DNA for the CDR3: TGTGCCAGCAGTGCGACTAGCGCTGGGGCCAACGTCCTGACTTTC. It yields the protein CASSATSAGANVLTF.

This clonotype was found a few times. The V and J genes are TRBV20-1 and TRBJ2-7, with unresolved D. There are 10 residues in the CDR3. Germline CDR1 DFQATT, CDR2 SNEGSKA (reference sequence). Trimming pared 6 bases from V and 6 bases from J, leaving 9 bases between. The CDR3 DNA reads TGCAGTGCAAAAGTACGCGAGCAGTACTTC. It codes for CSAKVREQYF.

V usage is TRBV10-2 and J usage is TRBJ2-1; 9 bases map to TRBD1. V lost 7 bases, J lost 8 bases, and 9 bases stayed unmatched. This CDR3 contains 14 residues. CDR1 is WSHSY and CDR2 is SAAADI in the germline V gene. The CDR3: CASIPDRGLDEQFF. The DNA of the CDR3 is TGCGCCAGCATCCCGGACAGGGGACTCGATGAGCAGTTCTTC.

This clonotype came up many times. This chain joins TRBV7-9 and TRBJ2-7; TRBD2 might be the D (5 bases). Germline V gene data show CDR1 as SEHNR and CDR2 as FQNEAQ (reference sequence). V lost 7 bases and J lost 8, with 21 bases in between. This CDR3 comprises 14 residues. The chain's CDR3 is CASTPLERLDQQYF. The CDR3 DNA follows: TGTGCCAGCACCCCACTGGAGCGGCTCGACCAGCAGTACTTC.

This clonotype showed up many times. The chain carries TRBV6-5 and TRBJ2-5; 8 bases match TRBD2. The V gene's germline CDR1 is MNHEY and CDR2 SVGAGI. The CDR3 has 13 amino acids. The ends lost 10 bases at V and 7 bases at J; junction bases unmatched: 11. DNA for the CDR3: TGTGCCACCGCCCGCGCTGCGGGGGGGACCCAGTACTTC. It yields the protein CATARAAGGTQYF.

This clonotype was seen at least ten times. The chain is built from TRBV29-1 and TRBJ2-5, with D perhaps TRBD2 (6 bases). Deletions cut 1 base from V and 1 base from J, with 10 bases between. The CDR3 is 14 amino acids. Germline CDR1 is SQVTM and CDR2 is ANQGSEA. Here the CDR3 reads CSVEAGVFQETQYF. The CDR3 coding sequence is TGCAGCGTTGAAGCGGGGGTGTTCCAAGAGACCCAGTACTTC.

This clonotype came up a few times. The chain uses TRBV5-1 and TRBJ2-7, with D perhaps matching TRBD1 (6 bases). CDR3 size: 17 residues. With 0 bases removed from V and 3 bases from J, the gap between germline ends came to 19 bases. The germline V gene has CDR1 SGHRS and CDR2 YFSETQ. Here the CDR3 reads CASSLGPTGPQRYEQYF. The CDR3 bases are TGCGCCAGCAGCTTGGGGCCGACAGGCCCACAACGCTACGAGCAGTACTTC. The complete variable domain, with remaining parts taken from reference TRBV5-1 and TRBJ2-7, reads KAGVTQTPRYLIKTRGQQVTLSCSPISGHRSVSWYQQTPGQGLQFLFEYFSETQRNKGNFPGRFSGRQFSNSRSEMNVSTLELGDSALYLCASSLGPTGPQRYEQYFGPGTRLTVT.

The sample holds a few counts of this clonotype. The chain uses TRBV11-2 and TRBJ2-6; no firm D call. Germline loops: CDR1 SGHAT, CDR2 FQNNGV. The V end was cut by 3 bases, the J end by 4 bases, with 7 bases between. The CDR3 loop spans 14 amino acids. CDR3 sequence: CASSFAGGANVLTF. Here the CDR3 DNA reads TGTGCCAGCAGCTTCGCCGGCGGGGCCAACGTCCTGACTTTC.